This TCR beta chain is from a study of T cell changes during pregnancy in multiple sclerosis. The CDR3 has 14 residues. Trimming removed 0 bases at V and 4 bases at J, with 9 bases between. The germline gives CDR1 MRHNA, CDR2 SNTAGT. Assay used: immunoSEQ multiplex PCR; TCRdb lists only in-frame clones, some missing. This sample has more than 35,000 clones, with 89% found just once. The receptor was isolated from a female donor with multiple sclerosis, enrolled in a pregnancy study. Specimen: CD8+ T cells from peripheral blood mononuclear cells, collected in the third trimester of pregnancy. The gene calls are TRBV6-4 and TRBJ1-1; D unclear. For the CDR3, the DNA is TGTGCCAGCAGTGACTCCCCGGGAACCACTGAAGCTTTCTTT. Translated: CASSDSPGTTEAFF.